The 28 T cell receptor beta chains below all came from one sample that was sequenced in a study of cytotoxic CD8 clonotypes in ibrutinib-treated CLL (dated by TCRdb to about 2021). Receptor amplification or capture employed the immunoSEQ multiplex PCR assay. TCRdb took this table from immuneACCESS and kept in-frame rearrangements with V and J called. Such tables lack part of the clones; where checked against another copy, unresolved V genes explain under half of the gap, and the rest is unexplained. The sample yields about 120,000 clones; approximately 56% were counted once. The biggest ten clones account for 37% of the sample. This specimen's time point label, interpreted: 24 months on ibrutinib. The material sequenced was PBMCs, taken after 24 months of ibrutinib treatment. The receptors originated from a human donor with chronic lymphocytic leukemia.

This chain connects TRBV28 to TRBJ1-1, with TRBD1 as a possible D gene (5 bases). The CDR3 extends over 14 amino acids. Germline lookup yields CDR1 MDHEN and CDR2 SYDVKM. Trimming removed 6 bases at V and 1 base at J, with 12 bases between. The CDR3 loop is CASRRGGTNTEAFF. The CDR3 DNA reads TGTGCCAGCAGACGGGGCGGGACGAACACTGAAGCTTTCTTT.

The rearrangement uses TRBV4-2 and TRBJ1-6; 10 bases align to TRBD1. V was pared by 4 bases and J by 4 bases, with 19 bases of the junction left unmatched. CDR1 and CDR2 from the germline V gene are LGHNA and YNFKEQ. The CDR3 sequence is 21 residues long. CDR3 sequence: CASSLPGQRGQGSGYNSPLHF. For the CDR3, the DNA is TGTGCCAGCAGCCTCCCGGGACAACGGGGACAGGGGAGTGGGTATAATTCACCCCTCCACTTT.

This clone was recorded at least ten times. In DNA form, the CDR3 reads TGCGCCAGCAGCTTCTCGACAGGGGGCGGCACTGAAGCTTTCTTT. Encoded protein: CASSFSTGGGTEAFF. The V and J genes are TRBV5-1 and TRBJ1-1, with 10 bases aligning to TRBD1. Trimming took 2 bases from V and 4 from J; bases not matched to a gene: 5. Germline values: CDR1 SGHRS, CDR2 YFSETQ. The CDR3 is 15 residues long.

This chain connects TRBV15 to TRBJ2-3; 12 bases agree with TRBD1. Germline lookup yields CDR1 LNHNV and CDR2 YYDKDF (reference sequence). This CDR3 comprises 17 residues. V was clipped by 1 base and J by 5 bases; unmatched bases: 7. The DNA for the CDR3 is TGTGCCACCAGCAGAGTCGGGACAGGGGGCGCGGGAGATACGCAGTATTTT. This translates into CATSRVGTGGAGDTQYF. The whole variable domain, remainder taken from reference TRBV15 and TRBJ2-3, is DAMVIQNPRYQVTQFGKPVTLSCSQTLNHNVMYWYQQKSSQAPKLLFHYYDKDFNNEADTPDNFQSRRPNTSFCFLDIRSPGLGDTAMYLCATSRVGTGGAGDTQYFGPGTRLTVL.

The J gene is TRBJ2-3, the V gene TRBV25-1, with D uncertain. Germline V gene data show CDR1 as MGHDK and CDR2 as SYGVNS. Trimming shortened V by 2 bases and J by 5 bases, and 8 bases separated the two germline ends. CDR3 length equals 13 residues. The CDR3 DNA follows: TGTGCCAGCAGTGAACGAGTTCAAGATACGCAGTATTTT. It is translated as CASSERVQDTQYF. Together with reference TRBV25-1 and TRBJ2-3, the CDR3 gives the full variable domain: EADIYQTPRYLVIGTGKKITLECSQTMGHDKMYWYQQDPGMELHLIHYSYGVNSTEKGDLSSESTVSRIRTEHFPLTLESARPSHTSQYLCASSERVQDTQYFGPGTRLTVL.

The chain carries TRBV9 and TRBJ2-1, with D unclear. Trimming cost V 1 base and J 0 bases, with 5 bases left between them. The CDR3 covers 14 residues. The germline gives CDR1 SGDLS, CDR2 YYNGEE. In DNA, the CDR3 is TGTGCCAGCAGCGTAAGCAGCTCCTACAATGAGCAGTTCTTC. Translated: CASSVSSSYNEQFF.

CDR3 in DNA: TGTGCCAGCAGCTTGCCATTGCCGACTGGGTTCACTGAAGCTTTCTTT. It codes for CASSLPLPTGFTEAFF. This chain links TRBV5-4 with TRBJ1-1; D is undetermined. Germline V gene sequence: CDR1 SGHNT, CDR2 YYREEE (reference sequence). The CDR3 length is 16 residues. V lost 1 base and J 4 bases, leaving 17 bases between the germline ends.

The chain links TRBV25-1 to TRBJ2-3; 8 bases line up with TRBD1. Trimming at V came to 5 bases and at J to 1 base, leaving 5 bases not matched to a gene. CDR1 MGHDK and CDR2 SYGVNS come from the germline V gene. This CDR3 contains 15 residues. This chain's CDR3 is CASSLQGVGTDTQYF. CDR3 in DNA: TGTGCCAGCAGTTTACAGGGGGTCGGCACAGATACGCAGTATTTT. The full variable domain, rest sourced from reference TRBV25-1 and TRBJ2-3, is EADIYQTPRYLVIGTGKKITLECSQTMGHDKMYWYQQDPGMELHLIHYSYGVNSTEKGDLSSESTVSRIRTEHFPLTLESARPSHTSQYLCASSLQGVGTDTQYFGPGTRLTVL.

There are a few counts of this clone. The chain has TRBV10-3 and TRBJ1-1; 10 bases map to TRBD1. This CDR3 comprises 13 residues. Germline lookup yields CDR1 ENHRY and CDR2 SYGVKD. V was pared by 5 bases and J by 8 bases, with 5 bases of the junction left unmatched. The CDR3 coding sequence is TGTGCCATCAGTCCCGGGACAGGGGCCGAAGCTTTCTTT. It encodes CAISPGTGAEAFF.

V is TRBV29-1 and J is TRBJ1-1; D gene uncertain. With 7 bases removed from V and 0 bases from J, the gap between germline ends came to 9 bases. Germline-derived CDR1 and CDR2 are SQVTM and ANQGSEA. CDR3 length: 12 amino acids. Here the CDR3 DNA reads TGCAGCGCCTGGCAGATGAACACTGAAGCTTTCTTT. Its translation is CSAWQMNTEAFF.

V and J are TRBV6-1 and TRBJ2-7; D gene ambiguous. V gave up 2 bases and J gave up 0 bases, with 8 bases separating them. This CDR3 contains 14 residues. Germline V gives CDR1 MNHNS, CDR2 SASEGT. CDR3 sequence reads: CASSEKGNSYEQYF. CDR3 DNA sequence: TGTGCCAGCAGTGAAAAAGGGAACTCCTACGAGCAGTACTTC.

J is TRBJ2-7 and V is TRBV29-1; tentatively, D is TRBD1 (6 bases). This CDR3 is 11 amino acids long. Germline lookup yields CDR1 SQVTM and CDR2 ANQGSEA. Between the trimmed V and J ends, which lost 4 bases and 7 bases, there was a span of 11 bases. The CDR3 nucleotides read TGCAGCGTTGCCATTGACAGGGAGCAGTACTTC. This encodes CSVAIDREQYF.

The chain joins TRBV30 to TRBJ2-5; TRBD2 agrees at 14 bases. The CDR3 has 13 amino acids. Trimming at V came to 5 bases and at J to 4 bases, leaving 0 bases not matched to a gene. The germline V gene encodes CDR1 GTSNPN and CDR2 SVGIG (reference sequence). CDR3 region: CAWGLAGGETQYF. The CDR3 DNA sequence: TGTGCCTGGGGACTAGCGGGGGGAGAGACCCAGTACTTC.

This clone was recorded once. The chain links TRBV6-6 to TRBJ2-7, with D perhaps TRBD1 (6 bases). CDR1 and CDR2 from the germline V gene are MNHNY and SVGAGI (reference sequence). Between the trimmed V and J ends, which lost 2 bases and 5 bases, there was a span of 7 bases. CDR3 length: 12 residues. CDR3 coding DNA: TGTGCCAGCAGTTACGGACAGAACGAGCAGTACTTC. Its protein product is CASSYGQNEQYF.

This clone has only one observation. J is TRBJ2-3 and V is TRBV6-1; the match to TRBD2 covers 7 bases. Germline lookup yields CDR1 MNHNS and CDR2 SASEGT. V was pared by 5 bases and J by 3 bases, with 8 bases of the junction left unmatched. This CDR3 contains 15 residues. The CDR3 loop is CASSWGGLGTDTQYF. The DNA for the CDR3 is TGTGCCAGCAGTTGGGGGGGGTTAGGAACAGATACGCAGTATTTT.

The chain couples TRBV5-1 to TRBJ1-1; 7 nucleotides line up with TRBD1. The CDR3 extends over 14 amino acids. The V segment lost 4 bases and the J segment 4 bases; nucleotides outside the gene matches: 7. CDR1 SGHRS and CDR2 YFSETQ come from the germline V gene. The CDR3 sequence is CASSGGQFGTEAFF. CDR3 in DNA: TGCGCCAGCAGCGGGGGACAGTTCGGCACTGAAGCTTTCTTT.

This chain connects TRBV21-1 to TRBJ2-7; the table's D gene call, TRBD1, was not cross checked with the DNA. TRBV21-1 is a pseudogene. The CDR3 covers 18 residues. The CDR3 region is CASSKQRQQGPFSYEQYF. The CDR3 nucleotides are TGTGCCAGCAGCAAACAGCGGCAACAGGGACCCTTCTCCTACGAGCAGTACTTC.

A note on this clone: Other nucleotide sequences in the sample specify the same CDR3. The chain uses TRBV9 and TRBJ1-1; D gene uncertain. V shed 0 bases and J shed 4 bases, with 7 bases lying between them. The CDR3 totals 13 residues. Germline V gives CDR1 SGDLS, CDR2 YYNGEE. CDR3 in DNA: TGTGCCAGCAGCGTAGGGGGTTCCACTGAAGCTTTCTTT. This sequence encodes CASSVGGSTEAFF.

This chain uses TRBV4-1 with TRBJ1-2, with D possibly being TRBD1 (5 bases). CDR3 length: 15 amino acids. Trimming took off 0 bases at V and 7 bases at J, with 15 bases between the two ends. The V gene's germline CDR1 is MGHRA and CDR2 YSYEKL. The CDR3 here is CASSQEWGVNSGYTF. The CDR3 DNA follows: TGCGCCAGCAGCCAAGAGTGGGGCGTGAATTCTGGCTACACCTTC.

The chain combines TRBV19 with TRBJ2-7, with TRBD1 identical over 9 bases. Germline values: CDR1 LNHDA, CDR2 SQIVND (reference sequence). The CDR3 is 17 residues long. J lost 5 bases, V lost 9 bases, and 20 bases had no gene match. CDR3 sequence: CASSFLPGTGTPHEQYF. The DNA for the CDR3 is TGTGCCAGCTCATTTCTCCCCGGGACAGGGACGCCCCACGAGCAGTACTTC.

The chain carries TRBV6-5 and TRBJ2-1; tentative D call: TRBD2 (5 bases). CDR1 is MNHEY and CDR2 is SVGAGI in the germline V gene. The V end lost 7 bases, the J end lost 5 bases, and 12 bases lay between the germline ends. This CDR3 region has 13 residues. The CDR3 here is CASTLARNNEQFF. Here the CDR3 DNA reads TGTGCCAGCACTCTAGCACGGAACAATGAGCAGTTCTTC.

V and J are TRBV25-1 and TRBJ2-3; 9 positions agree with TRBD2. With 5 bases clipped from V and 2 bases from J, the junction kept 5 bases outside the gene matches. CDR3 length: 15 residues. CDR1 is MGHDK, CDR2 SYGVNS, per germline. The CDR3 DNA sequence: TGTGCCAGCAGTTCTTCTAGCGGGGTCACAGATACGCAGTATTTT. Translated, it gives CASSSSSGVTDTQYF.

The chain joins TRBV30 to TRBJ1-3, with TRBD1 identical over 8 bases. The length of the CDR3 is 19 residues. V gave up 2 bases and J gave up 0 bases; unmatched junction bases: 15. The germline CDR1 and CDR2 sequences are GTSNPN and SVGIG (reference sequence). Here the CDR3 reads CAWSPLDRGKVISGNTIYF. The CDR3 DNA is TGTGCCTGGAGTCCCCTTGACAGGGGAAAGGTTATCTCTGGAAACACCATATATTTT.

In this sample, this clone turned up a few times. The chain carries TRBV5-1 and TRBJ2-6; 8 bases map to TRBD1. The CDR3 loop spans 18 amino acids. Trimming removed 0 bases from V and 3 bases from J; junction bases left unmatched: 8. Germline values: CDR1 SGHRS, CDR2 YFSETQ. The CDR3 here is CASSLGRTGQFGANVLTF. The CDR3 region has the DNA TGCGCCAGCAGCTTGGGACGGACAGGGCAGTTTGGGGCCAACGTCCTGACTTTC.

The gene calls are TRBV5-1 and TRBJ1-2; 10 bases are shared with TRBD1. V was clipped by 5 bases and J by 8 bases; unmatched bases: 9. The germline CDR1 and CDR2 sequences are SGHRS and YFSETQ. CDR3 length: 14 amino acids. Written as DNA, the CDR3 is TGCGCCAGCAGTCCCGGGACAGGGGTGATCGGCTACACCTTC. This codes for CASSPGTGVIGYTF.

This chain uses TRBV6-1 with TRBJ1-2; TRBD1 agrees at 7 bases. CDR3 length equals 17 residues. Trimming removed 3 bases from V and 1 base from J; junction bases left unmatched: 11. CDR1 is MNHNS and CDR2 is SASEGT in the germline V gene. This chain's CDR3 is CASSEDRSGSLNYGYTF. DNA for the CDR3: TGTGCCAGCAGTGAGGACAGGTCTGGGTCCCTTAACTATGGCTACACCTTC.

This clone appeared many times. The gene calls are TRBV2 and TRBJ1-1; TRBD1 agrees at 7 bases. Germline V CDR1 and CDR2: SNHLY, FYNNEI. V shed 6 bases and J 7 bases; nucleotides not matched to a gene: 11. The CDR3 is 14 amino acids. CDR3 nucleotides: TGTGCCAGCAGGCCGGGACAGTCGTATAGTGAAGCTTTCTTT. Its translation: CASRPGQSYSEAFF.

CDR3 bases: TGTGCCTGGAGTAAGGGAGCTGGGGCCCAGAGCAATCAGCCCCAGCATTTT. As protein: CAWSKGAGAQSNQPQHF. V gene TRBV30 combines with J gene TRBJ1-5, with D perhaps matching TRBD1 (5 bases). V dropped 2 bases and J dropped 1 base, with 18 bases sitting between them. Germline-derived CDR1 and CDR2 are GTSNPN and SVGIG (reference sequence). The CDR3 spans 17 residues.